The sequence of this T cell receptor beta chain was determined in a study of CXCR3-negative and CXCR3-positive naive CD8 T cells. The overall study: Overall TRB read output was 120 million to 150 million, and each library contained about 1.5 +/- 0.3 million reads. Study-wide findings and caveats: Similar TRBV-TRBJ usage characterized naive CXCR3-negative and CXCR3-positive cells; memory cells differed. Both naive subsets showed comparably high diversity, and memory CD8+ cells showed much lower diversity.

Each TRB cDNA library was prepared by 5' RACE (with UMI labels). TCRdb reprocessed the 5' RACE reads, keeping one entry per CDR3 protein, no DNA. The sample includes approximately 83,000 distinct CDR3 sequences. With respect to this clonotype: No antigen is known for it.

Sequences were obtained from naive CXCR3- CD8+ T cells from blood. The subset was: CD45RO-CCR7+CD27+CD95- naive CD8+ T cells lacking CXCR3 (TNR3-). The origin of this receptor is a human donor in good health. Some clones in this sample may be carry-over from other donors' samples.

CDR3 residues: CASSEYAGGYEQYF. The chain combines TRBV6-1 with TRBJ2-7; TCRdb's D call of TRBD2 is untestable without DNA. The CDR3 loop spans 14 amino acids. Germline CDR1 and CDR2: MNHNS and SASEGT.